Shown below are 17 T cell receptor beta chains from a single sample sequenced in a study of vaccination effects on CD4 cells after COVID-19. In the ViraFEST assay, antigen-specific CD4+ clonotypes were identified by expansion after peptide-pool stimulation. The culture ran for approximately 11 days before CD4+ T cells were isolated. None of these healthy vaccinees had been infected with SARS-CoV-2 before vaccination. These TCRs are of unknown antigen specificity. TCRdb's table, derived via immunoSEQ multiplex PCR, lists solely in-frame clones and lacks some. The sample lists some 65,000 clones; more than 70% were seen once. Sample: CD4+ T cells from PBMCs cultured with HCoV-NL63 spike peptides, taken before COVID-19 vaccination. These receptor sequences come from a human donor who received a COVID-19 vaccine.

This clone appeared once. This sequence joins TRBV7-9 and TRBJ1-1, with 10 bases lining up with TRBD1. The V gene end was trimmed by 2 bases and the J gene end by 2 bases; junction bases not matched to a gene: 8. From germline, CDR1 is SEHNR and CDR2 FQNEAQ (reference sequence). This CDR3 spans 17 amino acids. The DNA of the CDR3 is TGTGCCAGCAGCTTACCATCCCGGGACAGGGGAAACACTGAAGCTTTCTTT. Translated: CASSLPSRDRGNTEAFF.

This chain's CDR3 is CASRFTGGSNQPQHF. Here the CDR3 DNA reads TGTGCAAGTCGCTTCACAGGGGGTAGCAATCAGCCCCAGCATTTT. The rearrangement links TRBV12-2 to TRBJ1-5; the table's TRBD1 call for D was not verified on the DNA. TRBV12-2 is designated a pseudogene. This CDR3 is built from 15 residues.

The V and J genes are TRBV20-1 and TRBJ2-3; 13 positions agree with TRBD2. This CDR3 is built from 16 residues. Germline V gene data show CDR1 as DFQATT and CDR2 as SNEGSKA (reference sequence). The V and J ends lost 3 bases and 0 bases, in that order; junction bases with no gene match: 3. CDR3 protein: CSASRTSGGSTDTQYF. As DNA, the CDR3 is TGCAGTGCTAGTCGGACTAGCGGGGGCAGCACAGATACGCAGTATTTT.

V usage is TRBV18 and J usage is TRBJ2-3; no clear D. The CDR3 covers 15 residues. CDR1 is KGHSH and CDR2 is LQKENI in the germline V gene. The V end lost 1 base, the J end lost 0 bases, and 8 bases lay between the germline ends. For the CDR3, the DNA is TGTGCCAGCTCACCACAAGCTGCTAGCACAGATACGCAGTATTTT. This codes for CASSPQAASTDTQYF.

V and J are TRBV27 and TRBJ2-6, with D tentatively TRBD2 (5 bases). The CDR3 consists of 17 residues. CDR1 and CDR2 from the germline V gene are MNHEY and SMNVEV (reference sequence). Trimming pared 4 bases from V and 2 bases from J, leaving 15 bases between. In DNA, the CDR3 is TGTGCCAGCAGTTCCCTAACTCGGGATACTGGGGCCAACGTCCTGACTTTC. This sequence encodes CASSSLTRDTGANVLTF.

Here the CDR3 reads CASNDRAYGYTF. The CDR3 DNA reads as TGTGCCAGCAATGACCGAGCCTATGGCTACACCTTC. This chain joins TRBV6-6 and TRBJ1-2; no reliable D call. Trimming took 7 bases from V and 4 from J, leaving 10 bases between them. Germline-derived CDR1 and CDR2 are MNHNY and SVGAGI (reference sequence). CDR3 length equals 12 residues.

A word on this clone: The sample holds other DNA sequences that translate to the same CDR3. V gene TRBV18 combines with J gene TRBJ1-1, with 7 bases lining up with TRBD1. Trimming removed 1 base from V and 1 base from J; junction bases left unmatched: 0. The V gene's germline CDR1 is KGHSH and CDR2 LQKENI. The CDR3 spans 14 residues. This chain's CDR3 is CASSPQGANTEAFF. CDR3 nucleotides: TGTGCCAGCTCACCACAGGGGGCGAACACTGAAGCTTTCTTT.

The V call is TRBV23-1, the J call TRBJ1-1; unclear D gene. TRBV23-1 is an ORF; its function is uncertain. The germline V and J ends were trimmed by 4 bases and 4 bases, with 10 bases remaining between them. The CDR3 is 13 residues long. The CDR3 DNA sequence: TGCGCCAGCAGTCGGGCTATGGGCACTGAAGCTTTCTTT. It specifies CASSRAMGTEAFF.

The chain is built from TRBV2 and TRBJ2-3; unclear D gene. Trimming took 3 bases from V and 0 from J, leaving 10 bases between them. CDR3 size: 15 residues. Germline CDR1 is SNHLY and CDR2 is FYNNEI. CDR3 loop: CASSESTTSTDTQYF. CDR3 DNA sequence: TGTGCCAGCAGTGAGAGTACTACTAGCACAGATACGCAGTATTTT.

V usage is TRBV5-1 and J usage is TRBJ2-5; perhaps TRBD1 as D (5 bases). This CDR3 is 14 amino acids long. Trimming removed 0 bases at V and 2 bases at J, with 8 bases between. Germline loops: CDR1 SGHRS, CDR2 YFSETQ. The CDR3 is CASSLEGIQETQYF. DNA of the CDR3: TGCGCCAGCAGCTTGGAGGGGATACAAGAGACCCAGTACTTC.

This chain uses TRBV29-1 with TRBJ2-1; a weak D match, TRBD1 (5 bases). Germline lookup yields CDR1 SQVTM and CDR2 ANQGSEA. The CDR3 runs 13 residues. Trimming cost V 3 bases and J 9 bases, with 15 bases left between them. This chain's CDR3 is CSVDPRQKGEQFF. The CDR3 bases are TGCAGCGTTGATCCACGACAGAAGGGTGAGCAGTTCTTC.

The CDR3 DNA reads as TGTGCCACCAGCAGAGGAGGACAGAAAGAGACCCAGTACTTC. It translates to CATSRGGQKETQYF. This chain connects TRBV15 to TRBJ2-5, with D possibly matching TRBD1 (6 bases). V lost 1 base to trimming and J lost 3 bases, with 9 bases between them. The CDR3 is made up of 14 amino acids. Per germline, CDR1 LNHNV and CDR2 YYDKDF (reference sequence).

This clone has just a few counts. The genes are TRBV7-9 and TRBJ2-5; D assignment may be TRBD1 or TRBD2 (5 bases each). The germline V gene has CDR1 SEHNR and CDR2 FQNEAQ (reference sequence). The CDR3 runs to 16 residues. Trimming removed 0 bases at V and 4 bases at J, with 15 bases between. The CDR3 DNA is TGTGCCAGCAGCTTAGCGGGACGGGGTTATGGAGAGACCCAGTACTTC. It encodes CASSLAGRGYGETQYF.

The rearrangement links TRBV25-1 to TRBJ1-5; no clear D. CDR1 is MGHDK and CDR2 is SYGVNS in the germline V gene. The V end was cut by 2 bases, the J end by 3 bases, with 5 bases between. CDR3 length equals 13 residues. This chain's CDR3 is CASSEGTNQPQHF. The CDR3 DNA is TGTGCCAGCAGTGAAGGTACCAATCAGCCCCAGCATTTT.

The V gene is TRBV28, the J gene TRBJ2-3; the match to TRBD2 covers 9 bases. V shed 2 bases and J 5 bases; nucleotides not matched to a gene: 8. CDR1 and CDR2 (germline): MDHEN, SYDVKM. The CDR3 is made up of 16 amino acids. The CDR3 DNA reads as TGTGCCAGCAGTTTAGCCCAGGCGGGGGGGATAGATACGCAGTATTTT. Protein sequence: CASSLAQAGGIDTQYF.

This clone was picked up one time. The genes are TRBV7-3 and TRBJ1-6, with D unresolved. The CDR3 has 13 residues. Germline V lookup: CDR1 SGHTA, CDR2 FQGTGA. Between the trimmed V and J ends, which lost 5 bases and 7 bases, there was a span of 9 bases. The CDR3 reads CASSGTTNSPLHF. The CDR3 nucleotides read TGTGCCAGCAGCGGCACTACGAATTCACCCCTCCACTTT.

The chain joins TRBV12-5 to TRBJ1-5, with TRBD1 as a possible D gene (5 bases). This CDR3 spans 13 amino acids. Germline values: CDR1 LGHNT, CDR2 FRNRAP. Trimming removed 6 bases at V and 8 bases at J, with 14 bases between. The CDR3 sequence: CASGRDEREPQHF. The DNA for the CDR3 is TGTGCTAGTGGACGGGACGAAAGGGAGCCCCAGCATTTT.